A single sample is the source of the 28 T cell receptor beta chains below, sequenced in a study of regulatory T cells in long-lasting Graves disease. Indicated time point: newly diagnosed GD, antithyroid drugs for less than 3 months. Following extraction of RNA from PBMCs, that RNA was used to make the TCR library. The TCR beta library used iRepertoire HTBI primers with Arm-PCR amplification of CDR3. TCRdb used MiXCR to reprocess the multiplex PCR reads, holding one entry per CDR3 protein. The table shows roughly 320,000 distinct CDR3 sequences, with 16% occurring only once. These data were also filed under a second study, of T cells in Graves' hyperthyroidism and ophthalmopathy.

The sample was peripheral blood mononuclear cells (PBMCs), taken at new diagnosis, from a patient treated with antithyroid drugs. The source is a man aged 35-49 years with Graves disease.

This clonotype has a count of ten or more. The chain links TRBV12-3 or TRBV12-4 to TRBJ2-3; either TRBD1 or TRBD2 may supply D (6 bases each). The germline V and J ends were trimmed by 8 bases and 3 bases, with 18 bases remaining between them. The CDR3 contains 15 residues. The CDR3 is CASSSPRGETDTQYF. CDR3 sequence (DNA): TGTGCCAGCTCCTCCCCGAGGGGGGAGACAGATACGCAGTATTTT.

This clonotype has at least ten counts. V usage is TRBV12-3 or TRBV12-4 and J usage is TRBJ1-2, with TRBD1 identical over 12 bases. The CDR3 extends over 14 amino acids. With 5 bases clipped from V and 6 bases from J, the junction kept 4 bases outside the gene matches. The CDR3, as DNA: TGTGCCAGCAGTCCGGGGACAGGGGGCGATGGCTACACCTTC. Protein: CASSPGTGGDGYTF.

In its sample, this clonotype was seen a few times. The chain combines TRBV5-1 with TRBJ1-1; D gene ambiguous. V shed 0 bases and J shed 1 base, with 10 bases lying between them. There are 15 residues in the CDR3. Germline V gene lookup returns CDR1 SGHRS and CDR2 YFSETQ. The CDR3 nucleotides read TGCGCCAGCAGCTTGGACCCTGTGCCGAACACTGAAGCTTTCTTT. Translating gives CASSLDPVPNTEAFF.

This clonotype was seen a few times. The V and J genes are TRBV9 and TRBJ1-6; 8 positions match TRBD1. The germline CDR1 and CDR2 sequences are SGDLS and YYNGEE. J lost 10 bases, V lost 0 bases, and 9 bases had no gene match. This CDR3 spans 16 amino acids. The CDR3: CASSVASTGGNSPLHF. In DNA, the CDR3 is TGTGCCAGCAGCGTAGCCTCCACAGGGGGAAACTCACCCCTCCACTTT.

This clonotype was counted only a few times. V usage is TRBV6-2 or TRBV6-3 and J usage is TRBJ1-5; 7 bases agree with TRBD1. CDR1 and CDR2 from the germline V gene are MNHEY and SVGEGT. This CDR3 contains 14 residues. The ends lost 7 bases at V and 4 bases at J; junction bases unmatched: 7. The DNA of the CDR3 is TGTGCCAGCAAGGTGACAGGGATAAATCAGCCCCAGCATTTT. It encodes CASKVTGINQPQHF.

This clonotype has ten or more counts. V is TRBV10-3 and J is TRBJ1-6, with 8 nucleotides matching TRBD1. V was pared by 3 bases and J by 6 bases, with 7 bases of the junction left unmatched. The germline V gene has CDR1 ENHRY and CDR2 SYGVKD. CDR3 length: 16 amino acids. The CDR3 DNA reads TGTGCCATCAGTGAACAAACAGGGGGACCTAATTCACCCCTCCACTTT. This codes for CAISEQTGGPNSPLHF.

This clonotype was detected many times. The chain couples TRBV3-1 to TRBJ1-5, with D unresolved. Trimming left V 4 bases short and J 4 bases short, with 8 bases between. CDR1 is LGHDT, CDR2 YNNKEL, per germline (reference sequence). The CDR3 is 13 amino acids. CDR3: CASSPVGNQPQHF. The CDR3 nucleotides read TGTGCCAGCAGCCCCGTAGGAAATCAGCCCCAGCATTTT.

This clonotype was observed a few times. The chain is built from TRBV7-6 and TRBJ2-2; 12 nucleotides agree with TRBD1. V lost 3 bases to trimming and J lost 4 bases; unmatched junction nucleotides: 6. The length of the CDR3 is 17 residues. Germline CDR1 is SGHVS and CDR2 is FNYEAQ. Written as DNA, the CDR3 is TGTGCCAGCAGCTTGCGCCCGGGACAGGGGGCCACCGGGGAGCTGTTTTTT. Protein product: CASSLRPGQGATGELFF. Based on the CDR3 plus reference TRBV7-6 and TRBJ2-2, the full variable domain is GAGVSQSPRYKVTKRGQDVALRCDPISGHVSLYWYRQALGQGPEFLTYFNYEAQQDKSGLPNDRFSAERPEGSISTLTIQRTEQRDSAMYRCASSLRPGQGATGELFFGEGSRLTVL.

This clonotype was seen at least ten times. Mismatch with germline at one junction end may stem from a read error. This chain links TRBV3-1 with TRBJ2-1, with D possibly being TRBD2 (7 bases). The CDR3 consists of 12 residues. Germline CDR1 and CDR2: LGHDT and YNNKEL (reference sequence). CDR3 loop: CASSQEGGGLLF. CDR3 in DNA: TGTGCCAGCAGCCAAGAGGGAGGGGGACTACTCTTC.

About this clonotype itself: A much larger clone lies one base from this, so it may be a read error. The gene calls are TRBV29-1 and TRBJ1-1; tentatively, D is TRBD1 (6 bases). The V end was cut by 8 bases, the J end by 7 bases, with 17 bases between. The CDR3 extends over 12 amino acids. CDR1 is SQVTM and CDR2 is ANQGSEA in the germline V gene. CDR3 region: CSITGCWGEAFF. CDR3 DNA: TGCAGCATCACAGGGTGCTGGGGTGAAGCTTTCTTT.

In DNA form, the CDR3 reads TGTGCCAGCATCGGGGGGGCGCGCAATCAGCCCCAGCATTTT. The encoded protein is CASIGGARNQPQHF. The chain combines TRBV6-2 or TRBV6-3 with TRBJ1-5, with D perhaps TRBD1 (6 bases). V was clipped by 7 bases and J by 2 bases, with 12 bases between them. This CDR3 contains 14 residues. Per the germline V gene, CDR1 is MNHEY and CDR2 is SVGEGT.

Only a few counts were recorded for this clonotype. The chain recombines TRBV14 with TRBJ2-1, with 7 bases lining up with TRBD2. Germline V gives CDR1 SGHDN, CDR2 FVKESK. V trimming: 3 bases; J trimming: 8 bases; junction bases outside the gene matches: 7. The CDR3 covers 14 residues. Written as DNA, the CDR3 is TGTGCCAGCAGCCAGGGCGGGGGTGTCGATGAGCAGTTCTTC. It codes for CASSQGGGVDEQFF.

This clonotype was picked up many times. The V and J genes are TRBV6-2 or TRBV6-3 and TRBJ1-5; no clear D. CDR3 length: 14 amino acids. The V gene's germline CDR1 is MNHEY and CDR2 SVGEGT. The ends were cut back, 6 bases at V and 7 bases at J, with 16 bases in the middle. The CDR3 sequence is CASSKTMTGQPQHF. CDR3 bases: TGTGCCAGCAGCAAAACCATGACGGGACAGCCCCAGCATTTT.

This clonotype was seen a handful of times. It may be a read error: a sequence one base away is much more abundant. CDR3 sequence reads: CAITRTNSYEQYF. CDR3 DNA: TGTGCCATCACGCGCACCAACTCCTACGAGCAGTACTTC. The gene calls are TRBV10-3 and TRBJ2-7; no reliable D call. CDR1 and CDR2 (germline): ENHRY, SYGVKD. There are 13 residues in the CDR3. Trimming pared 7 bases from V and 0 bases from J, leaving 10 bases between.

Comments on this clonotype: One junction end disagrees with the germline gene, perhaps due to a read error. The chain combines TRBV7-9 with TRBJ2-3, with 15 bases lining up with TRBD2. Germline CDR1 is SEHNR and CDR2 is FQNEAQ (reference sequence). This CDR3 contains 16 residues. The CDR3 spells CAGSSGLAGGADTQYF. CDR3 coding DNA: TGTGCCGGCAGCTCGGGACTAGCGGGGGGCGCAGATACGCAGTATTTT.

Turning to this clonotype: A clone one base away is much larger, so this may be a read error. The chain employs TRBV20-1 and TRBJ1-1, with 7 bases lining up with TRBD1. Trimming at V came to 5 bases and at J to 7 bases, leaving 7 bases not matched to a gene. The germline V gene encodes CDR1 DFQATT and CDR2 SNEGSKA (reference sequence). The CDR3 runs 12 residues. The CDR3 nucleotides are TGCAGTGCTTCGGGACAGATCCATGAAGCTTTCTTT. As protein: CSASGQIHEAFF.

This clonotype was observed at least ten times. CDR3 residues: CSARDIAGGPETQYF. CDR3 DNA sequence: TGCAGTGCTAGAGATATAGCGGGGGGGCCCGAGACCCAGTACTTC. This sequence joins TRBV20-1 and TRBJ2-5; 11 positions match TRBD2. The CDR3 contains 15 residues. Trimming cost V 0 bases and J 5 bases; bases outside gene matches: 5. Germline CDR1 DFQATT, CDR2 SNEGSKA (reference sequence).

The table lists this clonotype with many counts. V is TRBV7-2 and J is TRBJ2-3; D remains unclear. Germline V gene lookup returns CDR1 SGHTA and CDR2 FQGNSA. The CDR3 sequence is 13 residues long. V dropped 1 base and J dropped 2 bases, with 4 bases sitting between them. The CDR3 loop is CASSLVDTDTQYF. In DNA, the CDR3 is TGTGCCAGCAGCTTAGTGGACACAGATACGCAGTATTTT.

This clonotype came up many times. The chain employs TRBV30 and TRBJ2-1; TRBD2 aligns across 10 bases. The CDR3 is made up of 15 amino acids. Germline V gene sequence: CDR1 GTSNPN, CDR2 SVGIG (reference sequence). Trimming removed 3 bases from V and 4 bases from J; junction bases left unmatched: 6. The CDR3, as DNA: TGTGCCTGGAGGCGACTAGCGGGTGGTTACAATGAGCAGTTCTTC. Its protein product is CAWRRLAGGYNEQFF.

This clonotype was recorded at least ten times. This chain joins TRBV2 and TRBJ1-2, with D possibly matching TRBD1 (5 bases). Germline-derived CDR1 and CDR2 are SNHLY and FYNNEI. Trimming stripped 7 bases from V and 3 bases from J, with 24 bases between. The CDR3 consists of 17 residues. The CDR3 here is CASKAVRGPVLDYGYTF. As DNA, the CDR3 is TGTGCCAGCAAGGCCGTGAGGGGACCCGTACTAGACTATGGCTACACCTTC.

This clonotype has a count of ten or more. The chain couples TRBV7-2 to TRBJ2-1, with 11 bases identical to TRBD2. Germline V lookup: CDR1 SGHTA, CDR2 FQGNSA. The CDR3 consists of 15 residues. V gave up 3 bases and J gave up 9 bases; unmatched junction bases: 7. For the CDR3, the DNA is TGTGCCAGCAGCTTTAGGCCTAGCGGGGGGTCTGAGCAGTTCTTC. Amino acids: CASSFRPSGGSEQFF.

V gene TRBV7-2 combines with J gene TRBJ2-7, with D tentatively TRBD1 (5 bases). There are 13 residues in the CDR3. The germline CDR1 and CDR2 sequences are SGHTA and FQGNSA. The germline V and J ends were trimmed by 3 bases and 6 bases, with 12 bases remaining between them. The CDR3 spells CASSFLRVGEQYF. The CDR3, as DNA: TGTGCCAGCAGCTTTCTCAGGGTGGGCGAGCAGTACTTC.

This clonotype was observed at least ten times. The J gene is TRBJ1-4, the V gene TRBV2, with TRBD1 identical over 7 bases. From germline, CDR1 is SNHLY and CDR2 FYNNEI. V shed 7 bases, J shed 4 bases, and the junction held 6 bases outside the gene matches. The CDR3 is made up of 14 amino acids. CDR3 nucleotides: TGTGCCAGCATATGGGACAGCATTAATGAAAAACTGTTTTTT. This codes for CASIWDSINEKLFF.

At least ten counts were recorded for this clonotype. The gene calls are TRBV30 and TRBJ2-3, with a weak D call TRBD1 (5 bases). The CDR3 contains 13 residues. V shed 1 base and J shed 4 bases, with 9 bases lying between them. Germline V lookup: CDR1 GTSNPN, CDR2 SVGIG (reference sequence). The CDR3, as DNA: TGTGCCTGGAGTGGGTTCAGGGCAGATACGCAGTATTTT. It is translated as CAWSGFRADTQYF.

The chain joins TRBV6-1 to TRBJ2-1; D gene ambiguous. Trimming stripped 9 bases from V and 4 bases from J, with 19 bases between. The length of the CDR3 is 15 residues. Germline V gene lookup returns CDR1 MNHNS and CDR2 SASEGT. The CDR3 DNA reads TGTGCCAGTGCGGATGACGTGATCTCATACAATGAGCAGTTCTTC. Amino acids: CASADDVISYNEQFF.

This clonotype was counted ten times or more. The J gene is TRBJ2-5, the V gene TRBV24-1; D possibly corresponds to TRBD2 (6 bases). Trimming took off 5 bases at V and 1 base at J, with 10 bases between the two ends. The germline V gene has CDR1 KGHDR and CDR2 SFDVKD. The CDR3 contains 14 residues. The CDR3 loop reads CATSVGGSQETQYF. The CDR3 DNA reads TGTGCCACCAGTGTCGGGGGTTCCCAAGAGACCCAGTACTTC.

The table lists this clonotype with a few counts. This chain links TRBV4-2 with TRBJ2-5; D is unresolved. Trimming removed 6 bases from V and 2 bases from J, with 10 bases in between. Germline V gene data show CDR1 as LGHNA and CDR2 as YNFKEQ. The CDR3 is 13 amino acids. The CDR3 bases are TGTGCCAGCAGGTCGTTCGGACAAGAGACCCAGTACTTC. This gives the protein CASRSFGQETQYF.

Ten or more counts support this clonotype. This chain links TRBV9 with TRBJ1-3, with TRBD1 matching over 9 bases. CDR3 length: 15 residues. V lost 5 bases and J lost 2; bases outside the gene matches: 5. CDR1 is SGDLS and CDR2 is YYNGEE in the germline V gene. CDR3 residues: CASRGTGPAGNTIYF. The CDR3 DNA reads as TGTGCCAGCAGAGGGACAGGGCCGGCTGGAAACACCATATATTTT.